This is a list of T cell receptor beta chains from one sample in a study of cytomegalovirus exposure and HLA in healthy donors. TCRdb's copy holds only in-frame clones and misses some; the assay was immunoSEQ multiplex PCR. The table lists over 110,000 clones, 75% to 90% of them singletons. Material for sequencing was PBMCs. The receptor source for this set is a man aged 40-49 years in good health and CMV-seronegative. CDR3s include the opening cysteine and the closing phenylalanine or tryptophan. A D gene is named only where the DNA matches it firmly. Clone size is shown for a subset of rows, as once, few, many or a class of expanded clone.

TRBJ2-4,.,TRBV5-6,.,TGTGCCAGCAGCTTGACTCGAAACATTCAGTACTTC,CASSLTRNIQYF
TRBJ2-7,TRBD1,TRBV28,.,TGTGCCAGCAGTACGGACAGGGAAGGCTACGAGCAGTACTTC,CASSTDREGYEQYF
TRBJ2-1,TRBD2,TRBV6-4,.,TGTGCCAGCAGTGTAACTAGCGGGGCGACCCCTTACAATGAGCAGTTCTTC,CASSVTSGATPYNEQFF
TRBJ2-2,TRBD1,TRBV5-4,.,TGTGCCAGCAGCTCCGGGACAGGGAACACCGGGGAGCTGTTTTTT,CASSSGTGNTGELFF
TRBJ1-3,.,TRBV4-1,.,TGCGCCAGCAGCCAAGATTGGGGGGGGATGGGCTCTGGAAACACCATATATTTT,CASSQDWGGMGSGNTIYF
TRBJ2-2,.,TRBV16,.,TGTGCCAGCAGCCAGTTTACACCGGGGACCGGGGAGCTGTTTTTT,CASSQFTPGTGELFF
TRBJ2-7,TRBD1,TRBV9,.,TGTGCCAGCAGCGTAGCTGGGACAGACACCTACGAGCAGTACTTC,CASSVAGTDTYEQYF
TRBJ2-3,TRBD2,TRBV7-2,.,TGTGCCAGCAGCCCCCTAGCGGGGGTGATCACAGATACGCAGTATTTT,CASSPLAGVITDTQYF
TRBJ2-6,.,TRBV7-6,few,TGTGCCAGCAGCTTAAGCCGGGGGGCCAACGTCCTGACTTTC,CASSLSRGANVLTF
TRBJ1-4,TRBD1,TRBV9,.,TGTGCCAGCAGCCCGGGGACAGTTAATAATGAAAAACTGTTTTTT,CASSPGTVNNEKLFF
TRBJ1-3,TRBD1,TRBV6-1,.,TGTGCCAGCAGTGCCGCCGGACAGGGTGTCTCTGGAAACACCATATATTTT,CASSAAGQGVSGNTIYF
TRBJ2-2,TRBD1,TRBV6-1,.,TGTGCCAGCAGTAGGACAGGGCCGGGCACCGGGGAGCTGTTTTTT,CASSRTGPGTGELFF
TRBJ2-1,.,TRBV7-7,.,TGTGCTAGCAGCTTAGGGGCAGACAATGAGCAGTTCTTC,CASSLGADNEQFF
TRBJ1-4,.,TRBV6-6,.,TGTGCCAGCAGTAATAACAGGGTCGAAAAACTGTTTTTT,CASSNNRVEKLFF
TRBJ1-2,TRBD1,TRBV29-1,.,TGCAGCGTTGAGAGGGGGCAGATCTATGGCTACACCTTC,CSVERGQIYGYTF
TRBJ1-5,.,TRBV19,.,TGTGCCAGTGGGTCCACTAATCGGCCCCAGCATTTT,CASGSTNRPQHF
TRBJ1-5,.,TRBV2,.,TGTGCCAGCAACAGACGGCAATCGGGGGATCAGCCCCAGCATTTT,CASNRRQSGDQPQHF
TRBJ2-2,.,TRBV9,.,TGTGCCAGCAGCGTCCCTCGGGGGAACACCGGGGAGCTGTTTTTT,CASSVPRGNTGELFF
TRBJ1-3,.,TRBV6-6,few,TGTGCCAGCAGAAAGGACATAGCTGGAAACACCATATATTTT,CASRKDIAGNTIYF
TRBJ1-2,TRBD1,TRBV5-4,.,TGTGCCAGCAGCCCGGGACAGGGCGGCGTTTACTATGGCTACACCTTC,CASSPGQGGVYYGYTF
TRBJ1-1,.,TRBV6-5,few,TGTGCCAGCAGTTACTCACAGGGTATCAACACTGAAGCTTTCTTT,CASSYSQGINTEAFF
TRBJ1-5,TRBD1,TRBV2,.,TGTGCCAGTACTGCTGGGGGACAGAGCCAGAGGCCCCAGCATTTT,CASTAGGQSQRPQHF
TRBJ2-7,.,TRBV2,few,TGTGCCACTAATGAACCCTTTGTCTACGAGCAGTACTTC,CATNEPFVYEQYF
TRBJ2-3,.,TRBV7-9,.,TGTGCCAGCAGTCGAGCCTACGGGGAAGCAGATACGCAGTATTTT,CASSRAYGEADTQYF
TRBJ2-7,TRBD1,TRBV4-3,.,TGCGCCAGCAGCCATCCGGGACAGGGGTCAGGCGAGCAGTACTTC,CASSHPGQGSGEQYF
TRBJ1-1,.,TRBV5-1,few,TGCGCCAGCAGCTTGGCCATGTCAGGGAACACTGAAGCTTTCTTT,CASSLAMSGNTEAFF
TRBJ2-7,.,TRBV5-1,.,TGCGCCAGCACCATAGCGGGCAGGGGAACCTACGAGCAGTACTTC,CASTIAGRGTYEQYF
TRBJ2-1,.,TRBV13,.,TGTGCCAGCAGCTTAGCTGGGGGCCGGTACAATGAGCAGTTCTTC,CASSLAGGRYNEQFF
TRBJ2-7,.,TRBV7-9,few,TGTGCCAGCAGCTCGGGGACCTACGAGCAGTACTTC,CASSSGTYEQYF
TRBJ2-1,TRBD2,TRBV4-1,.,TGCGCCAGCAGCCAAGTCGGACTAGCGGATTTCTACAATGAGCAGTTCTTC,CASSQVGLADFYNEQFF
TRBJ1-2,.,TRBV11-2,.,TGTGCCAGCAGCTTACAAGCGGGCGGGGCGAGTGGCTATGGCTACACCTTC,CASSLQAGGASGYGYTF
TRBJ1-4,.,TRBV11-1,once,TGTGCCAGCAGCTTAGGGGGCGGCCTCAAGGAAAAACTGTTTTTT,CASSLGGGLKEKLFF
TRBJ2-2,TRBD1,TRBV5-1,.,TGCGCCAGCAGCTTGGGTGACAGGGAGAACACCGGGGAGCTGTTTTTT,CASSLGDRENTGELFF
TRBJ2-1,.,TRBV9,.,TGTGCCAGCAGCGTAACCCGGGTCGATGAGCAGTTCTTC,CASSVTRVDEQFF
TRBJ1-1,TRBD1,TRBV27,.,TGTGCCAGCGGATTCAGGGGGCCCGTCGGCACTGAAGCTTTCTTT,CASGFRGPVGTEAFF
TRBJ2-1,TRBD1,TRBV4-1,few,TGCGCCAGCAGCCAGCGGGACAGGGGTGGAGGAAATGAGCAGTTCTTC,CASSQRDRGGGNEQFF
TRBJ2-1,.,TRBV10-3,.,TGTGCCATCAGCGAGGACAGACCCCTGGAGCAGTTCTTC,CAISEDRPLEQFF
TRBJ1-1,.,TRBV5-1,.,TGCGCCAGCAGCCCCCTCGTCGGCGGACAGAGTAACACTGAAGCTTTCTTT,CASSPLVGGQSNTEAFF
TRBJ1-5,TRBD1,TRBV6-5,.,TGTGCCAGCAGGGGGACAGGGATTGGTCAGCCCCAGCATTTT,CASRGTGIGQPQHF
TRBJ2-7,TRBD1,TRBV7-9,few,TGTGCCAGCAGCTCCTTACAGGGGGCATTCGACGAGCAGTACTTC,CASSSLQGAFDEQYF
TRBJ1-5,.,TRBV6-5,.,TGTGCCAGCAGCCCGACAGGAAGGGGCAATCAGCCCCAGCATTTT,CASSPTGRGNQPQHF
TRBJ2-7,.,TRBV7-2,.,TGTGCCAGCAGAAGCACAGGGTCACACTACGAGCAGTACTTC,CASRSTGSHYEQYF
TRBJ2-2,.,TRBV7-2,.,TGTGCCAGCAGCTTAGGGGGGGGCCAGGTCACCGGGGAGCTGTTTTTT,CASSLGGGQVTGELFF
TRBJ1-4,TRBD1,TRBV19,.,TGTGCCAGTAGTATAGCGGCCGGGACAGGGGCAAAGGAAAAACTGTTTTTT,CASSIAAGTGAKEKLFF
TRBJ2-7,TRBD2,TRBV27,.,TGTGCCAGCAGTCCCCGGGCTAGCGGGGGGATCTACGAGCAGTACTTC,CASSPRASGGIYEQYF
TRBJ2-1,.,TRBV11-2,.,TGTGCCAGCAGCTTACAAAGCGCCGAGCAGTTCTTC,CASSLQSAEQFF
TRBJ2-3,.,TRBV9,.,TGTGCCAGCAGCGGCCACAGGGTAGGCACAGATACGCAGTATTTT,CASSGHRVGTDTQYF
TRBJ2-3,.,TRBV7-7,.,TGTGCCAGCAGCTTAGCCGTCAGTAGCACAGATACGCAGTATTTT,CASSLAVSSTDTQYF